This T cell receptor (beta chain) was captured by sequencing in a study of OX40 agonist ivuxolimab in advanced cancers. CDR1 is LGHNA, CDR2 YNFKEQ, per germline. The CDR3 covers 15 residues. V lost 1 base and J lost 6, with 13 bases in between. Libraries were prepared by immunoSEQ multiplex PCR; TCRdb keeps only in-frame clonotypes and omits some of them. The sample has some 63,000 clones, roughly nine tenths seen once. The sample here was CD4+ or CD8+ T cells sorted from blood, taken in a trial of the OX40 agonist ivuxolimab. The V gene is TRBV4-2, the J gene TRBJ1-5; D might be TRBD1 (6 bases). The sequence was obtained from an adult with an advanced solid tumor such as melanoma, head and neck, liver or kidney cancer. CDR3 region: CASSQGDPGAQPQHF. CDR3 coding DNA: TGTGCCAGCAGCCAAGGAGACCCGGGGGCTCAGCCCCAGCATTTT.